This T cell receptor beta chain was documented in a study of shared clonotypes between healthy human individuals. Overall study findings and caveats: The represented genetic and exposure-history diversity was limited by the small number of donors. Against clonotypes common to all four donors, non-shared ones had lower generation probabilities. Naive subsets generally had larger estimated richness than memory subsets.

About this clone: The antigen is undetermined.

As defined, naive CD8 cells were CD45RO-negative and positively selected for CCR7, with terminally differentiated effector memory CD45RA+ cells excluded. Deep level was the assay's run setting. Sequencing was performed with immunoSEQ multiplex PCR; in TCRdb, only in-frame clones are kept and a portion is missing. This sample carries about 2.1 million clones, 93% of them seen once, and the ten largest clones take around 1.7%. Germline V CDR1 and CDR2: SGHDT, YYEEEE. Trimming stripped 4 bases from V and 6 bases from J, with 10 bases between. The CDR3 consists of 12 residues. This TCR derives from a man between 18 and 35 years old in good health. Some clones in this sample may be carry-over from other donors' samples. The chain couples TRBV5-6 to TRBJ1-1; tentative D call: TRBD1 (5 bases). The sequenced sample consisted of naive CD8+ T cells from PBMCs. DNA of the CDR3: TGTGCCAGCAGCGACAGTAGGGCTGAAGCTTTCTTT. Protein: CASSDSRAEAFF.